A single sample gave rise to the 14 T cell receptor beta chains below, sequenced in a study of blood T cell repertoires in COVID-19. Libraries were prepared by immunoSEQ multiplex PCR; TCRdb keeps only in-frame clonotypes and omits some of them. This sample has about 180,000 clones; 82% occur once, and the top ten carry 8.4%. The specimen sequenced was peripheral blood. These receptors were collected from a woman in her seventies with acute or convalescent COVID-19.

To note about this clone: One end of the junction is discordant with germline, which a read error may explain. The chain carries TRBV7-7 and TRBJ2-5; 9 bases line up with TRBD1. Germline V gives CDR1 SSHAT, CDR2 FNYEAQ (reference sequence). The CDR3 has 21 residues. The CDR3 sequence: CASSLAILGTGTMTGQETQYF. As DNA, the CDR3 is TGTGCTAGCAGCTTAGCCATCCTGGGGACAGGGACTATGACGGGCCAAGAGACCCAGTACTTC. The full variable domain, completed using reference TRBV7-7 and TRBJ2-5, is GAGVSQSPRYKVTKRGQDVTLRCDPISSHATLYWYQQALGQGPEFLTYFNYEAQPDKSGLPSDRFSAERPEGSISTLTIQRTEQRDSAMYRCASSLAILGTGTMTGQETQYFGPGTRLLVL.

This chain links TRBV10-3 with TRBJ1-2; maybe TRBD1 (6 bases). The CDR3 has 14 residues. V dropped 5 bases and J dropped 3 bases, with 13 bases sitting between them. Germline CDR1 ENHRY, CDR2 SYGVKD. CDR3 region: CAISKTKGDYGYTF. CDR3 sequence (DNA): TGTGCCATCAGTAAAACAAAGGGGGACTATGGCTACACCTTC.

Of note for this clone: A read error may account for a junction end that differs from germline. The gene calls are TRBV7-7 and TRBJ2-7; 9 nucleotides agree with TRBD1. Germline lookup yields CDR1 SSHAT and CDR2 FNYEAQ (reference sequence). The CDR3 has 14 residues. The CDR3 region has the DNA TGTGCTAGCAGCTTGGTGGACAGGGGATCAGAGCAGTACTTC. Protein sequence: CASSLVDRGSEQYF.

The chain is built from TRBV5-1 and TRBJ1-6; a possible D gene is TRBD1 (5 bases). Germline CDR1 reads SGHRS; CDR2 reads YFSETQ. CDR3 length equals 14 residues. V gave up 0 bases and J gave up 5 bases, with 6 bases separating them. This CDR3 reads CASSLDRNNSPLHF. The CDR3 nucleotides read TGCGCCAGCAGCTTGGACAGGAATAATTCACCCCTCCACTTT.

The V and J genes are TRBV28 and TRBJ2-2, with 8 bases aligning to TRBD1. This CDR3 contains 16 residues. Looked up from germline, CDR1 is MDHEN and CDR2 is SYDVKM. V lost 2 bases to trimming and J lost 4 bases; unmatched junction nucleotides: 6. The CDR3 loop reads CASSLRAGGGTGELFF. DNA of the CDR3: TGTGCCAGCAGTTTACGGGCAGGGGGCGGCACCGGGGAGCTGTTTTTT.

The rearrangement joins TRBV6-4 to TRBJ1-2; D might be TRBD1 (6 bases). Trimming shortened V by 5 bases and J by 6 bases, and 16 bases separated the two germline ends. CDR3 length: 14 amino acids. Germline CDR1 is MRHNA and CDR2 is SNTAGT. The CDR3 is CASSFHSQGDGYTF. The DNA of the CDR3 is TGTGCCAGCAGTTTCCATTCACAGGGAGATGGCTACACCTTC.

V and J are TRBV9 and TRBJ1-2; D perhaps matches TRBD1 (5 bases). The V gene lost 0 bases and the J gene lost 6 bases, with 12 bases spanning the gap. The CDR3 sequence is 14 residues long. Germline V gene lookup returns CDR1 SGDLS and CDR2 YYNGEE. The CDR3 bases are TGTGCCAGCAGCGTAGCACCAGGGAGGGATGGCTACACCTTC. Translation: CASSVAPGRDGYTF. The complete variable domain, with remaining parts taken from reference TRBV9 and TRBJ1-2, reads DSGVTQTPKHLITATGQRVTLRCSPRSGDLSVYWYQQSLDQGLQFLIQYYNGEERAKGNILERFSAQQFPDLHSELNLSSLELGDSALYFCASSVAPGRDGYTFGSGTRLTVV.

This clone was observed a few times. This chain connects TRBV12-3 or TRBV12-4 to TRBJ1-2; 7 bases agree with TRBD1. The length of the CDR3 is 13 residues. V was clipped by 5 bases and J by 4 bases; unmatched bases: 4. The DNA for the CDR3 is TGTGCCAGCAGTCAAAGGGGGCTCTATGGCTACACCTTC. Translated, it gives CASSQRGLYGYTF.

The chain couples TRBV19 to TRBJ2-3; D may be TRBD1 (5 bases). The ends were cut back, 3 bases at V and 4 bases at J, with 11 bases in the middle. Germline values: CDR1 LNHDA, CDR2 SQIVND (reference sequence). The CDR3 is 14 residues long. CDR3 coding DNA: TGTGCCAGTAGTATTGAAGGGGCACCAGATACGCAGTATTTT. It specifies CASSIEGAPDTQYF.

The chain couples TRBV2 to TRBJ1-3, with a tentative D call TRBD1 (5 bases). The CDR3 is 14 amino acids. Germline lookup yields CDR1 SNHLY and CDR2 FYNNEI. The ends were cut back, 7 bases at V and 1 base at J, with 11 bases in the middle. In DNA, the CDR3 is TGTGCCAGCAAACGCAGGGATTCTGGAAACACCATATATTTT. As protein: CASKRRDSGNTIYF.

This chain uses TRBV5-1 with TRBJ2-1, with TRBD1 matching 8 bases. V gave up 0 bases and J gave up 6 bases; unmatched junction bases: 8. There are 16 residues in the CDR3. Germline assignment: CDR1 SGHRS and CDR2 YFSETQ. Here the CDR3 DNA reads TGCGCCAGCAGCTTGGGACAGGACAGGGAGACCAATGAGCAGTTCTTC. Its protein product is CASSLGQDRETNEQFF. Together with reference TRBV5-1 and TRBJ2-1, the CDR3 gives the full variable domain: KAGVTQTPRYLIKTRGQQVTLSCSPISGHRSVSWYQQTPGQGLQFLFEYFSETQRNKGNFPGRFSGRQFSNSRSEMNVSTLELGDSALYLCASSLGQDRETNEQFFGPGTRLTVL.

Only one count was recorded for this clone. The chain carries TRBV4-2 and TRBJ1-3; 7 bases map to TRBD1. V gave up 4 bases and J gave up 3 bases; unmatched junction bases: 6. Germline V gives CDR1 LGHNA, CDR2 YNFKEQ. The CDR3 has 15 amino acids. The CDR3 is CASSPETGVGNTIYF. The CDR3 DNA follows: TGTGCCAGCAGCCCGGAAACAGGGGTTGGAAACACCATATATTTT.

This clone was seen a handful of times. V is TRBV6-5 and J is TRBJ1-5; D is possibly TRBD1 (6 bases). V shed 6 bases and J shed 6 bases, with 18 bases lying between them. In germline, CDR1 is MNHEY, CDR2 SVGAGI. There are 15 residues in the CDR3. The DNA for the CDR3 is TGTGCCAGCAGCGACTCAGGGGTCTCCGGTCAGCCCCAGCATTTT. Protein product: CASSDSGVSGQPQHF.

The chain links TRBV29-1 to TRBJ2-5, with TRBD1 matching over 10 bases. Germline lookup yields CDR1 SQVTM and CDR2 ANQGSEA. This CDR3 region has 13 residues. V trimming: 6 bases; J trimming: 5 bases; junction bases outside the gene matches: 6. CDR3 nucleotides: TGCAGCGTAGGGACAGGGGTGGTTGAGACCCAGTACTTC. Translating gives CSVGTGVVETQYF.